The present T cell receptor beta chain was sequenced within a study of cytomegalovirus exposure and HLA in healthy donors. Study results and limitations: It was likely that a cluster of highly shared sequence variants was a sequencing artifact.

Details on this clone: Its specificity is unknown.

Use of 60 Vbeta and 13 Jbeta primers characterized the PCR. Using immunoSEQ multiplex PCR, the repertoire was profiled, and TCRdb retains in-frame clones only, with some absent. The top ten clones hold roughly 1.9% of a sample with 160,000 or so clones, roughly 84% of them seen once. This CDR3 is 13 amino acids long. Per the germline V gene, CDR1 is MNHEY and CDR2 is SMNVEV (reference sequence). Between the trimmed V and J ends, which lost 6 bases and 0 bases, there was a span of 9 bases. The sequenced sample consisted of PBMCs. The source of this sequence is a man aged 18 to 29 in good health and CMV-seronegative. V and J are TRBV27 and TRBJ2-7; D is ambiguous. The CDR3 bases are TGTGCCAGCAGAAAACGGTCCTCCTACGAGCAGTACTTC. Its translation is CASRKRSSYEQYF.